This TCR beta chain derives from a study of human T cells and chemical hapten exposure. Study at large: The study enrolled mostly female patients with alopecia areata, totalis or universalis. General study points: After DPC sensitization, TCRs above 1 in 1000 frequency showed no change.

Comments on this clonotype: Antigen: not known.

Stated time point: pre-sensitization, week 0. Treatment denoted: therapeutic diphenylcyclopropenone sensitization with weekly scalp DPC. MiXCR, applied by TCRdb to the RACE reads, yields one record per CDR3 protein. The sample includes about 110,000 distinct CDR3 sequences, roughly 12% of them seen just once. V was trimmed by 2 bases and J by 5 bases, leaving 7 bases between them. Germline V gives CDR1 SGHNT, CDR2 YENEEA. This CDR3 is 13 amino acids long. This chain uses TRBV11-3 with TRBJ2-1; D remains unclear. This receptor was identified in a woman aged 45-60 years with alopecia areata. Some clones in this sample may be carry-over from other donors' samples. Sequencing used whole blood, obtained in connection with sensitization to the hapten diphenylcyclopropenone (DPC). The CDR3 sequence: CASSLTADNEQFF. CDR3 bases: TGTGCCAGCAGCTTAACTGCAGACAATGAGCAGTTCTTC. The full variable domain, rest sourced from reference TRBV11-3 and TRBJ2-1, is EAGVVQSPRYKIIEKKQPVAFWCNPISGHNTLYWYLQNLGQGPELLIRYENEEAVDDSQLPKDRFSAERLKGVDSTLKIQPAELGDSAVYLCASSLTADNEQFFGPGTRLTVL.